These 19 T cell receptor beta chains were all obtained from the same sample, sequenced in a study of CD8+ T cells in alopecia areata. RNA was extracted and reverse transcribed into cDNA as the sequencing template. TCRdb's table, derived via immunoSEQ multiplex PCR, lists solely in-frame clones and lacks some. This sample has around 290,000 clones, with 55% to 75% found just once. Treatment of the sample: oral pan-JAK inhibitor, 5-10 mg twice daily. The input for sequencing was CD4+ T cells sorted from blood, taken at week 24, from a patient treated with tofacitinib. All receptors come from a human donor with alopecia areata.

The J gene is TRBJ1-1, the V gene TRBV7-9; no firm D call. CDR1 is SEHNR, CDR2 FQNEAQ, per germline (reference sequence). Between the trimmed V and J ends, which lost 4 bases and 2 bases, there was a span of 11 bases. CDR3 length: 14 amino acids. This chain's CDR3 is CASSYASGNTEAFF. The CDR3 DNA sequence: TGTGCCAGCAGCTACGCCTCTGGCAACACTGAAGCTTTCTTT.

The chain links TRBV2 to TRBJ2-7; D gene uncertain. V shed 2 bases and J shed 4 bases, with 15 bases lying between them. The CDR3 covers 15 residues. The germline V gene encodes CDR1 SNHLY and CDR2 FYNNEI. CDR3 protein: CASSEQIARRYEQYF. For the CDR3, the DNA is TGTGCCAGCAGTGAACAGATCGCTAGGCGATACGAGCAGTACTTC.

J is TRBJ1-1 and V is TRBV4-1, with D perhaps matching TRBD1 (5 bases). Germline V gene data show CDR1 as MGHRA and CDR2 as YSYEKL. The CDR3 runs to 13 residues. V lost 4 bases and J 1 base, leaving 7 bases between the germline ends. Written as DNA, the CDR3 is TGCGCCAGCAGCCGAGGGGAGAACACTGAAGCTTTCTTT. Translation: CASSRGENTEAFF.

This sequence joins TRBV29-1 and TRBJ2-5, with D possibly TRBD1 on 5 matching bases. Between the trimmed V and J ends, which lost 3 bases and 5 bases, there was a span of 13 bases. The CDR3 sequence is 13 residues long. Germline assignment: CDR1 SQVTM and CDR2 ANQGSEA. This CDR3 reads CSVEPQAGETQYF. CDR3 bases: TGCAGCGTTGAGCCCCAGGCAGGGGAGACCCAGTACTTC.

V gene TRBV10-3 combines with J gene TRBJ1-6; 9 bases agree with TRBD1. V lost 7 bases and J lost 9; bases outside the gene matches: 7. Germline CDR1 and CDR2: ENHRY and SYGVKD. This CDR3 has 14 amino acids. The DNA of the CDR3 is TGTGCCATCAATGGTGGGACAGGGAGTTCACCCCTCCACTTT. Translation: CAINGGTGSSPLHF.

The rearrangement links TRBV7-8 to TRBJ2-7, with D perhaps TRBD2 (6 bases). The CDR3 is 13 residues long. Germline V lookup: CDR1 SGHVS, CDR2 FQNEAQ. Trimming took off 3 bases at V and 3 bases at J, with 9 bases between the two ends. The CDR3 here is CASSLGEVYEQYF. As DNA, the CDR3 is TGTGCCAGCAGCTTGGGGGAGGTCTACGAGCAGTACTTC.

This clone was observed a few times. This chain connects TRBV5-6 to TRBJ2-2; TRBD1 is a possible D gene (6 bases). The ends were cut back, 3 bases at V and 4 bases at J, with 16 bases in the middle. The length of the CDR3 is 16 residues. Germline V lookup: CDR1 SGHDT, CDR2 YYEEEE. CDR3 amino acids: CASSSLWGRVTGELFF. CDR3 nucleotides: TGTGCCAGCAGCTCCCTGTGGGGGCGCGTCACCGGGGAGCTGTTTTTT.

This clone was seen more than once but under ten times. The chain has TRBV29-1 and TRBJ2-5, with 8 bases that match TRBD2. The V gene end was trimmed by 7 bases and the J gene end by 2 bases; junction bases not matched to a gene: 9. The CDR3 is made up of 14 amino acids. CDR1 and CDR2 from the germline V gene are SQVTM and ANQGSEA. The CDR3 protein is CSALPGTSQETQYF. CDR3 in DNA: TGCAGCGCGCTACCCGGGACTAGTCAAGAGACCCAGTACTTC.

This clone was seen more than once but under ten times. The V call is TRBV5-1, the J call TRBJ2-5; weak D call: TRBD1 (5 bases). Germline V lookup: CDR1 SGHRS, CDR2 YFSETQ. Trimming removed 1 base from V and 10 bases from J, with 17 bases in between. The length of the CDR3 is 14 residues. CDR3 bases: TGCGCCAGCAGCTTGCAGGCAGGGATGAAGGACCAGTACTTC. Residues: CASSLQAGMKDQYF.

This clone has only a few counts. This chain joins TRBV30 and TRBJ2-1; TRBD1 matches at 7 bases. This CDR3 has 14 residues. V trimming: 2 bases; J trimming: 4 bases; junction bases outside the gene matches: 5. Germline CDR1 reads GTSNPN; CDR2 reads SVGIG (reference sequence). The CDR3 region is CAWSRTGVYNEQFF. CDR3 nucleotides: TGTGCCTGGAGTAGGACAGGAGTTTACAATGAGCAGTTCTTC.

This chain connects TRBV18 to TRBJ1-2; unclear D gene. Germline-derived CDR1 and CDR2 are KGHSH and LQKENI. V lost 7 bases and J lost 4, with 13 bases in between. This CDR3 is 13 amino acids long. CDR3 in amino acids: CASFNPSFYGYTF. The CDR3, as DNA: TGTGCCAGCTTTAATCCGTCCTTCTATGGCTACACCTTC.

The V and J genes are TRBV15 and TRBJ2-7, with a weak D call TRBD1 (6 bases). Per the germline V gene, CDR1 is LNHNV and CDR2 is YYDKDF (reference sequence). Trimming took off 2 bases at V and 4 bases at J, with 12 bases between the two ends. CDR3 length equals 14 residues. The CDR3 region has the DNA TGTGCCACCAGCAGAATGTCAGGGGCTTACGAGCAGTACTTC. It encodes CATSRMSGAYEQYF.

The CDR3 region has the DNA TGTGCCAGCAGCCCTTTCCCCGGGAGAGGAGGAGAGACCCAGTACTTC. Translating gives CASSPFPGRGGETQYF. The V and J genes are TRBV2 and TRBJ2-5; TRBD2 is a possible D gene (6 bases). Per the germline V gene, CDR1 is SNHLY and CDR2 is FYNNEI. This CDR3 spans 16 amino acids. V shed 6 bases and J shed 4 bases, with 21 bases lying between them.

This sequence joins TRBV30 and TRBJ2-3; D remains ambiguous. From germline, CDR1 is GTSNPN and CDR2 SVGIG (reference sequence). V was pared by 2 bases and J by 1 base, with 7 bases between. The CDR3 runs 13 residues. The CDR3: CAWSRWGTDTQYF. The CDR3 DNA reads TGTGCCTGGAGTCGGTGGGGCACAGATACGCAGTATTTT.

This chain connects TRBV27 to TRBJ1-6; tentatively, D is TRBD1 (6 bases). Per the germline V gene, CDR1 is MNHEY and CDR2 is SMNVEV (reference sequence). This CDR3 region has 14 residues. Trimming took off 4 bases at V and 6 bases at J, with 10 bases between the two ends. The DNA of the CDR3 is TGTGCCAGCAGTTCTCTCAGGGGTAATTCACCCCTCCACTTT. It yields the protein CASSSLRGNSPLHF.

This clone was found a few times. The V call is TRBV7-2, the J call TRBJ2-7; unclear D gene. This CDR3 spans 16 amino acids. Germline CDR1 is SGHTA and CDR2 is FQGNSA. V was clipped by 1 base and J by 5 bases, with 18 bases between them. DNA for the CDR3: TGTGCCAGCAGCTTAGGGAGTGGCTACCTACGGGACGAGCAGTACTTC. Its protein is CASSLGSGYLRDEQYF.

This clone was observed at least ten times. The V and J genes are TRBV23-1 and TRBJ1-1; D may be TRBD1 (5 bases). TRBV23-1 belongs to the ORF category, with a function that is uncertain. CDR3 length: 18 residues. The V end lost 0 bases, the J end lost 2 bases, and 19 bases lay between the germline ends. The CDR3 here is CASSQSLGARVKNTEAFF. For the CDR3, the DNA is TGCGCCAGCAGTCAATCATTAGGAGCCAGGGTGAAAAACACTGAAGCTTTCTTT.

Here the CDR3 reads CSTGDTYGYTF. CDR3 DNA sequence: TGCAGTACGGGAGATACATATGGCTACACCTTC. The J gene is TRBJ1-2, the V gene TRBV20-1; no clear D. Germline values: CDR1 DFQATT, CDR2 SNEGSKA (reference sequence). Trimming removed 8 bases at V and 5 bases at J, with 12 bases between. The CDR3 length is 11 residues.

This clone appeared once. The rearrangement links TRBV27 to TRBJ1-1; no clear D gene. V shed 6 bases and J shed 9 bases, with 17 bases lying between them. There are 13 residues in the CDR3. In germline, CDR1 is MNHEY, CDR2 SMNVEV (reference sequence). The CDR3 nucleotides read TGTGCCAGCAGCATAGTCGGCCCAGGTAAAGCTTTCTTT. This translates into CASSIVGPGKAFF.